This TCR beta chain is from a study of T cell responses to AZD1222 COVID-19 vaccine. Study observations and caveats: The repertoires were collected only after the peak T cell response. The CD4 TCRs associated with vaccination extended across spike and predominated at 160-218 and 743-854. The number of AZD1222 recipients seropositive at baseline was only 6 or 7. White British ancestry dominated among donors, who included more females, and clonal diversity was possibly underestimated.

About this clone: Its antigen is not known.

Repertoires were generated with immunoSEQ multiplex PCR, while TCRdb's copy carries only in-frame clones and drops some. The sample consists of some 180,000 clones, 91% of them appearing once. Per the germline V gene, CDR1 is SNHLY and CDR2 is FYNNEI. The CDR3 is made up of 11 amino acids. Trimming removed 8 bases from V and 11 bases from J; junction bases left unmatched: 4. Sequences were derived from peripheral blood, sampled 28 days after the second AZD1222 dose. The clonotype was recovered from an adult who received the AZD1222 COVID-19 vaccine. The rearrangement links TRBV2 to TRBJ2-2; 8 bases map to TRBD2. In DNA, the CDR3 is TGTGCCAGCTCACTAGCGGATGAGCTGTTTTTT. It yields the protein CASSLADELFF.